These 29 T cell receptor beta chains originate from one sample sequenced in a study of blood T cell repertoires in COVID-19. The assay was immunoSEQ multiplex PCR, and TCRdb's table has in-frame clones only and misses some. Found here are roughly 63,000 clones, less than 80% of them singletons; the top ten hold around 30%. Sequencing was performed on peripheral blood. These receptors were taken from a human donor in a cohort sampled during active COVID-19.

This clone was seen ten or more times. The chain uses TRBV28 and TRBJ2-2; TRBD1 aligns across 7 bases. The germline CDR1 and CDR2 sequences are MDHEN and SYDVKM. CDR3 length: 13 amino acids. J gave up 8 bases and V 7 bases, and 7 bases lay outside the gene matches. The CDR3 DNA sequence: TGTGCCAGCACCTTAGGGGGCGGGGGGGAGCTGTTTTTT. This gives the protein CASTLGGGGELFF.

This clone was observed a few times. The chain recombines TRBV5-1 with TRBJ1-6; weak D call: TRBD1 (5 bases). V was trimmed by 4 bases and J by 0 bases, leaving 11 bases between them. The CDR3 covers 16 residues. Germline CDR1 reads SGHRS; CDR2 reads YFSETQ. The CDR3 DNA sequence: TGCGCCAGCAGCGTGACAGTAAGCTCCTATAATTCACCCCTCCACTTT. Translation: CASSVTVSSYNSPLHF. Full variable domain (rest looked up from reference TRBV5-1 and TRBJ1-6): KAGVTQTPRYLIKTRGQQVTLSCSPISGHRSVSWYQQTPGQGLQFLFEYFSETQRNKGNFPGRFSGRQFSNSRSEMNVSTLELGDSALYLCASSVTVSSYNSPLHFGNGTRLTVT.

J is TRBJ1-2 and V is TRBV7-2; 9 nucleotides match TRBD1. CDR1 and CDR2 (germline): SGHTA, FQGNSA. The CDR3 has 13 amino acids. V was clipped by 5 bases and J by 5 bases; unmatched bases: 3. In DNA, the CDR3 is TGTGCCAGCAGCGTCGGACAGGGGTATGGCTACACCTTC. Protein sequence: CASSVGQGYGYTF.

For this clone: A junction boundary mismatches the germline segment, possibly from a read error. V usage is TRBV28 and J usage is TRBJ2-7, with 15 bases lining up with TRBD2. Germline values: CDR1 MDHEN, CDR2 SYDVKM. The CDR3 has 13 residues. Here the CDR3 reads CASGTSGRRRFGF. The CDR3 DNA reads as TGTGCCAGTGGGACTAGCGGGAGGAGAAGGTTTGGATTC.

CDR3 coding DNA: TGTGCCAGCAGCTACCGGGGGGGACTAGCCAAAAACATTCAGTACTTC. As protein: CASSYRGGLAKNIQYF. The chain joins TRBV11-3 to TRBJ2-4, with 8 bases aligning to TRBD2. Germline lookup yields CDR1 SGHNT and CDR2 YENEEA. This CDR3 comprises 16 residues. With 4 bases clipped from V and 0 bases from J, the junction kept 5 bases outside the gene matches.

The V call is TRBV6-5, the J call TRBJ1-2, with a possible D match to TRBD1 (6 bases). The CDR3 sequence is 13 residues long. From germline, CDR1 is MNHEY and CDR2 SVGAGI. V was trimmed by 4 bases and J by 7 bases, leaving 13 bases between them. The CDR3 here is CASSFSTGTGYTF. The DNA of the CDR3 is TGTGCCAGCAGTTTTTCGACAGGAACTGGCTACACCTTC.

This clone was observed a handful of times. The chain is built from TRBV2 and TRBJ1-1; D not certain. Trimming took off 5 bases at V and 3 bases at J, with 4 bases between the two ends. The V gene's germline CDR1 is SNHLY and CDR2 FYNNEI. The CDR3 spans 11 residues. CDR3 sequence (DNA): TGTGCCAGCAGTTCTTACACTGAAGCTTTCTTT. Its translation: CASSSYTEAFF.

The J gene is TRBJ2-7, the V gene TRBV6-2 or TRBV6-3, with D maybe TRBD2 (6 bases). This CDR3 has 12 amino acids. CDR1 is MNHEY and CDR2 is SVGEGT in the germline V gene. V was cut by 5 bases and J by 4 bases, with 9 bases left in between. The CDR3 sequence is CASSLTRYEQYF. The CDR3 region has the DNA TGTGCCAGCAGTCTGACTAGGTACGAGCAGTACTTC.

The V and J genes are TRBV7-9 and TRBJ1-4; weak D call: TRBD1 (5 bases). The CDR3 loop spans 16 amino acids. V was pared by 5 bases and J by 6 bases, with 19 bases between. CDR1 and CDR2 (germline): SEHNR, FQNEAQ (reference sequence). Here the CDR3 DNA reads TGTGCCAGCAGCCCTGCCGGGAGGGGCGTTCATGAAAAACTGTTTTTT. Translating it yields CASSPAGRGVHEKLFF.

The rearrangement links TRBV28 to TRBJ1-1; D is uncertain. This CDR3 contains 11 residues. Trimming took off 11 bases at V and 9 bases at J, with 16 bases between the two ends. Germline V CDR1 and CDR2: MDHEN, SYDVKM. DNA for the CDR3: TGTGCCGCCCTTGGGCGGACTCAAGCTTTCTTT. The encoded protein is CAALGRTQAFF.

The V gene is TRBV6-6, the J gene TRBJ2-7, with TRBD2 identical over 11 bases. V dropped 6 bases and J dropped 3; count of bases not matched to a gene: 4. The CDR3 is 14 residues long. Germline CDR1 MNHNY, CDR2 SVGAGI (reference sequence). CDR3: CASSRLAGIYEQYF. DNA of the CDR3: TGTGCCAGCAGCCGACTAGCGGGGATCTACGAGCAGTACTTC.

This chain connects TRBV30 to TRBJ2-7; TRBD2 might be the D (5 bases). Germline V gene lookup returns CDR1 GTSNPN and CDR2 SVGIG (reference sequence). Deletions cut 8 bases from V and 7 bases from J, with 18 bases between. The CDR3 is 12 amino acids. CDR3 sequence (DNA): TGTGCCGGCCTTAACTCTAGGAGGGAGCAGTACTTC. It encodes CAGLNSRREQYF.

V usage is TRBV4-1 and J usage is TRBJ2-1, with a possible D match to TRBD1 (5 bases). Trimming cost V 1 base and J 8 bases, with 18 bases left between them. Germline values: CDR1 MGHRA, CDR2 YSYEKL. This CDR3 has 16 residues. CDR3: CASSQVQGAGIYEQFF. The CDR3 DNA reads TGCGCCAGCAGCCAAGTGCAGGGCGCTGGGATCTATGAGCAGTTCTTC.

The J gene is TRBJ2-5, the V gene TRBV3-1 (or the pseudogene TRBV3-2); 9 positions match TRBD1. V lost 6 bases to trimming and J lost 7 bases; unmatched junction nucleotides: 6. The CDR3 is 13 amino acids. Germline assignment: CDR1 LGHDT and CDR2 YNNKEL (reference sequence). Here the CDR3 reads CASRGQGGWTQYF. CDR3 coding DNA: TGTGCCAGCAGGGGACAGGGAGGGTGGACCCAGTACTTC.

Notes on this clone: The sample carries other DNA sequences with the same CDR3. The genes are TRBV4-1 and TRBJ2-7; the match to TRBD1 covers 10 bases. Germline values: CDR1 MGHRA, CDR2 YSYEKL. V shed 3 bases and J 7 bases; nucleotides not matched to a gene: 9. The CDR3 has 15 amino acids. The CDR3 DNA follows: TGCGCCAGCAGCCAGTCCGGGACAGGGGCGTATGAGCAGTACTTC. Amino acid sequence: CASSQSGTGAYEQYF.

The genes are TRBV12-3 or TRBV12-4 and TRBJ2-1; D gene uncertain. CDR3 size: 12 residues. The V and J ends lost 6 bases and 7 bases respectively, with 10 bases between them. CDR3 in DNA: TGTGCCAGCAGCCGTGCGTTGAATGAGCAGTTCTTC. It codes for CASSRALNEQFF.

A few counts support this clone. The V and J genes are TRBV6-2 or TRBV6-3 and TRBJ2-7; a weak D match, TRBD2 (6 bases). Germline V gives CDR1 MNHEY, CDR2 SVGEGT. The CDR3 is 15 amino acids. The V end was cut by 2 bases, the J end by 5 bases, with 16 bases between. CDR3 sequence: CASSYRRQRVDEQYF. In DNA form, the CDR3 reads TGTGCCAGCAGTTACCGCCGGCAGCGGGTCGACGAGCAGTACTTC.

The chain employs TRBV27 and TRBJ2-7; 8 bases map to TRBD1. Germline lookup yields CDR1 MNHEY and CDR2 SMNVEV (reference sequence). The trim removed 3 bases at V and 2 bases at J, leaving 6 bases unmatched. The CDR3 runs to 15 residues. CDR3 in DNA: TGTGCCAGCAGTTTCGTGACAGGGGCGACCTACGAGCAGTACTTC. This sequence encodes CASSFVTGATYEQYF.

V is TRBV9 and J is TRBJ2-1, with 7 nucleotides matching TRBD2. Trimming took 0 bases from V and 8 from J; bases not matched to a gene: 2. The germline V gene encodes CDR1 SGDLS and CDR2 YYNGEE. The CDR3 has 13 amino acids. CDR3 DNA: TGTGCCAGCAGCGTAGTACTAGCGCATGAGCAGTTCTTC. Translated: CASSVVLAHEQFF.

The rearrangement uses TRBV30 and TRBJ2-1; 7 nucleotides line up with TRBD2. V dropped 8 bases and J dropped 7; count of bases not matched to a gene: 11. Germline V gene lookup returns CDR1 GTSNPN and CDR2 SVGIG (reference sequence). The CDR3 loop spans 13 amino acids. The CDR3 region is CASSGLVGNEQFF. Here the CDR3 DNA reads TGTGCCAGTAGCGGACTAGTAGGGAATGAGCAGTTCTTC. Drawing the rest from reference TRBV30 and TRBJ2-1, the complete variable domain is SQTIHQWPATLVQPVGSPLSLECTVEGTSNPNLYWYRQAAGRGLQLLFYSVGIGQISSEVPQNLSASRPQDRQFILSSKKLLLSDSGFYLCASSGLVGNEQFFGPGTRLTVL.

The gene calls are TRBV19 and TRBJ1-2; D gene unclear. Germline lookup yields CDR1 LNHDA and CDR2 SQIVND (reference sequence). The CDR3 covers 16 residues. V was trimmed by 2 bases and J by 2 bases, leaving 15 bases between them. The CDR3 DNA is TGTGCCAGTAGTATAAGCGGTTTCGGTCTAAACTATGGCTACACCTTC. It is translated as CASSISGFGLNYGYTF.

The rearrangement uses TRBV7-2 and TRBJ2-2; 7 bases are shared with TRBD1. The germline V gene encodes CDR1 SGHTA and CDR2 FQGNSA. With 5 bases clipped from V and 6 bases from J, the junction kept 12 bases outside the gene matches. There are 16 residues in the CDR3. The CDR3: CASSQPTGLSPGELFF. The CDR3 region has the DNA TGTGCCAGCAGCCAGCCGACAGGGTTGTCTCCCGGGGAGCTGTTTTTT.

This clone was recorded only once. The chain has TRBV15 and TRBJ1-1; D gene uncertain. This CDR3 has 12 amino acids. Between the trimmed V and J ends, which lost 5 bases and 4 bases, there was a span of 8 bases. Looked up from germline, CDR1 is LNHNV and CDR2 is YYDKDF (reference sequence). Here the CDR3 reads CATSQLATEAFF. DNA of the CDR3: TGTGCCACCAGCCAGTTGGCCACTGAAGCTTTCTTT.

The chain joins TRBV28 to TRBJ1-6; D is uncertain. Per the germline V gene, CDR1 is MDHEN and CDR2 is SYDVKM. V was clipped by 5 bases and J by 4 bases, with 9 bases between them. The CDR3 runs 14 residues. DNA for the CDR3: TGTGCCAGCAGTACGGACTTTTATAATTCACCCCTCCACTTT. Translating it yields CASSTDFYNSPLHF.

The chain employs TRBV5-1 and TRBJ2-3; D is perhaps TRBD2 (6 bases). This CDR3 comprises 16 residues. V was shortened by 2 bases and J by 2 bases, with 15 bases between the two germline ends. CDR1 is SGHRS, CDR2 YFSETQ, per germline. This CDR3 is CASSFLSSDLTDTQYF. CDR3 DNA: TGCGCCAGCAGCTTCCTTTCTAGCGACCTCACAGATACGCAGTATTTT.

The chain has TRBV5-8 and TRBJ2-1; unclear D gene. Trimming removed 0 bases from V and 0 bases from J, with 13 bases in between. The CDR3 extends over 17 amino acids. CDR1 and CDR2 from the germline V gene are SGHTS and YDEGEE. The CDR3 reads CASSLAMVLSSYNEQFF. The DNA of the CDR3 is TGTGCCAGCAGCTTGGCCATGGTGCTGAGCTCCTACAATGAGCAGTTCTTC.

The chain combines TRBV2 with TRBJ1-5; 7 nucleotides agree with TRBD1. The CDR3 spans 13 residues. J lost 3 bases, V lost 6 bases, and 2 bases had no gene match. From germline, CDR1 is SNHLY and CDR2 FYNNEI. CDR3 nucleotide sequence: TGTGCCAGCAGGGACAGGAACAATCAGCCCCAGCATTTT. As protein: CASRDRNNQPQHF. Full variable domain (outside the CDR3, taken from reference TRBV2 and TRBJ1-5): EPEVTQTPSHQVTQMGQEVILRCVPISNHLYFYWYRQILGQKVEFLVSFYNNEISEKSEIFDDQFSVERPDGSNFTLKIRSTKLEDSAMYFCASRDRNNQPQHFGDGTRLSIL.

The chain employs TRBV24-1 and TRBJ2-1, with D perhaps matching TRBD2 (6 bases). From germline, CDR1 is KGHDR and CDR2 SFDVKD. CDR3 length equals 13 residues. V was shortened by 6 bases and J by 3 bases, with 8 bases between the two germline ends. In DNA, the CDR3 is TGTGCCACCAGTCTAGCGAACTACAATGAGCAGTTCTTC. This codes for CATSLANYNEQFF.

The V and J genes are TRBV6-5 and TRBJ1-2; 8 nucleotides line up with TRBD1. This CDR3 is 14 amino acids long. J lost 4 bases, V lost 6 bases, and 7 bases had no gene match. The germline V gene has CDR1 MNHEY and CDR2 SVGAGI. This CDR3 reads CASSAGQAIYGYTF. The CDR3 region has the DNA TGTGCCAGCAGCGCGGGACAGGCTATCTATGGCTACACCTTC.